The rows below give T cell receptor beta chains drawn from one sample of a study of response to subunit inactivated influenza vaccine. TCRdb redid the calling of the RT-PCR reads with MiXCR, one entry per CDR3 protein. The data contain hundreds of thousands of distinct CDR3 sequences, roughly 8.2% of them seen just once; the ten biggest clones take up over 10%. Sample: PBMCs from blood, taken roughly 24 months after vaccination. The receptors come from a man between 50 and 69 years old who received an inactivated influenza vaccine. The CDR3 runs from the conserved cysteine through the conserved F or W. The D gene is left open where the match is weak. Clone size is given for some rows only: seen once, a few or many times, or a class if the clone is expanded.

size,V,D,J,DNA,CDR3
-,TRBV7-8,-,TRBJ1-4,TGTGCCAGCAGCTTATGGCGGGGTGGGGAAAAACTGTTTTTT,CASSLWRGGEKLFF
-,TRBV12-3/TRBV12-4,-,TRBJ2-2,TGTGCCAGCAGTTTACGGTCAGCGAACACCGGGGAGCTGTTTTTT,CASSLRSANTGELFF
few,TRBV20-1,TRBD1,TRBJ2-1,TGCAGTGCTAGGAACAGGGGCCACAATGAGCAGTTCTTC,CSARNRGHNEQFF
-,TRBV12-3/TRBV12-4,-,TRBJ2-3,TGTGCCAGCAGCCCAATAGGGAGATCTAGCACAGATACGCAGTATTTT,CASSPIGRSSTDTQYF
-,TRBV11-3,-,TRBJ1-1,TGTGCCAGCAGCTTGAGAGGGGAGGACACTAAAGCTTTCTTT,CASSLRGEDTKAFF
few,TRBV20-1,-,TRBJ2-7,TGCAGTGCTAGAGATCCGACAGGCAACTCCTACGAGCAGTACTTC,CSARDPTGNSYEQYF
-,TRBV7-9,TRBD2,TRBJ2-7,TGTGCCAGCACGGGGTCGGGTAGCGGGAATTACTACGAGCAGTACTTC,CASTGSGSGNYYEQYF
many,TRBV20-1,-,TRBJ1-5,TGCAGTGTCAACGTGGGGCATCAGCCCCAGCATTTT,CSVNVGHQPQHF
few,TRBV11-1,TRBD2,TRBJ2-7,TGTGCCAGCAGCTTCTTAGCGGGTGAGGGCCGCTCCTACGAGCAGTACTTC,CASSFLAGEGRSYEQYF
many,TRBV10-3,TRBD1,TRBJ1-3,TGTGCCATCAGTGGGACAGGGGATGGAAACACCATATATTTT,CAISGTGDGNTIYF
-,TRBV25-1,-,TRBJ2-6,TGTGCCAGCAGTGAATCAGTAGTCGGCGACCCCGGGGCCAACGTCCTGACTTTC,CASSESVVGDPGANVLTF
few,TRBV27,-,TRBJ2-3,TGTGCCAGCAGTTTGGTAGCTCCCGTCGGTACAGATACGCAGTATTTT,CASSLVAPVGTDTQYF
few,TRBV6-1,-,TRBJ2-2,TGTGCCAGCAGTCAGGGACGGCGGACCGGGGAGCTGTTTTTT,CASSQGRRTGELFF
-,TRBV20-1,-,TRBJ2-7,TGCAGTGCTAGAGATCCCGTCTACGAGCAGTACTTC,CSARDPVYEQYF
few,TRBV7-9,-,TRBJ2-3,TGTGCCAGCAGCGACGCAGGAGATACGCAGTATTTT,CASSDAGDTQYF
few,TRBV4-2,-,TRBJ1-1,TGTGCCAGCAGCCAAGACCAGGGAGCCTGGGACACTGAAGCTTTCTTT,CASSQDQGAWDTEAFF
-,TRBV5-1,-,TRBJ2-1,TGCGCCAGCAGCTTTGAGGGGGTCTACAATGAGCAGTTCTTC,CASSFEGVYNEQFF
-,TRBV6-1,-,TRBJ1-1,TGTGCCAGCAGTGAAGGGATCGGCAGGTTGACTGAAGCTTTCTTT,CASSEGIGRLTEAFF
few,TRBV2,TRBD2,TRBJ2-7,TGTGCCAGCCGGGGACTAGCGGGAGCCTACGAGCAGTACTTC,CASRGLAGAYEQYF
-,TRBV25-1,-,TRBJ2-7,TGTGCCAGCAGCGCAGGGTACTACGAGCAGTACTTC,CASSAGYYEQYF
-,TRBV12-3/TRBV12-4,-,TRBJ2-1,TGTGCCAGCACCCACCTGGGCTACAATGAGCAGTTCTTC,CASTHLGYNEQFF
few,TRBV6-5,-,TRBJ1-2,TGTGCCAGCAGTTACTCGGATAAAGGGCGGAACTATGGCTACACCTTC,CASSYSDKGRNYGYTF
-,TRBV6-5,TRBD2,TRBJ2-1,TGTGCCAGCAGTTACTTACTAGCGGGGGGGCCCAATGAGCAGTTCTTC,CASSYLLAGGPNEQFF
-,TRBV19,-,TRBJ2-3,TGTGCCAGTAGTATGTTTGGAGGCCAACACACAGATACGCAGTATTTT,CASSMFGGQHTDTQYF
few,TRBV20-1,TRBD1,TRBJ1-2,TGCAGTGCTAGAGATCCCAGGGGGGCAGGCTATGGCTACACCTTC,CSARDPRGAGYGYTF
-,TRBV5-4,TRBD2,TRBJ2-2,TGTGCCAGCAGTGCCGGGACTAGGGGAACTCGGGAGCTGTTTTTT,CASSAGTRGTRELFF
few,TRBV25-1,TRBD1,TRBJ2-4,TGTGCCAGCAGTGAGGACGGGGACAGCTACAAAAACATTCAGTACTTC,CASSEDGDSYKNIQYF
few,TRBV6-1,TRBD1,TRBJ2-7,TGTGCCAGCACCATTATGGGACAGACCTACGAGCAGTACTTC,CASTIMGQTYEQYF
few,TRBV20-1,TRBD1,TRBJ2-5,TGCAGTGCCCCGGGGGACAGGTCGGAGACCCAGTACTTC,CSAPGDRSETQYF
many,TRBV20-1,TRBD2,TRBJ2-1,TGCAGTGCTGGATTAGCGGGAGGGACGAATGAGCAGTTCTTC,CSAGLAGGTNEQFF
many,TRBV20-1,-,TRBJ2-3,TGCAGTGCTAGAGAGCCCACGGGGGCCTCAGATACGCAGTATTTT,CSAREPTGASDTQYF
-,TRBV20-1,TRBD1,TRBJ1-2,TGCAGTGCCCGGGACAGGTCCCCATATAAATATGGCTACACCTTC,CSARDRSPYKYGYTF
-,TRBV6-1,TRBD1,TRBJ2-7,TGTGCCAGCAGACGAACAGGGGACTCCTACGAGCAGTACTTC,CASRRTGDSYEQYF
many,TRBV7-3,-,TRBJ2-3,TGTGCCAGCAGCTTTGCTGGTACCACAGATACGCAGTATTTT,CASSFAGTTDTQYF
-,TRBV7-3,-,TRBJ2-1,TGTGCCAGCAGCTTAAAAACAAAACCCTACAATGAGCAGTTCTTC,CASSLKTKPYNEQFF
few,TRBV2,-,TRBJ1-1,TGTGCCAGCAATACGGGTCAGAACACTGAAGCTTTCTTT,CASNTGQNTEAFF
many,TRBV7-2,-,TRBJ2-1,TGTGCCAGCAGCTGGACAAAATACAATGAGCAGTTCTTC,CASSWTKYNEQFF
many,TRBV5-1,-,TRBJ2-1,TGCGCCAGCAGCTTGGTGTACGAGGGTGAGCAGTTCTTC,CASSLVYEGEQFF
few,TRBV5-1,-,TRBJ2-1,TGCGCCAGCAGCCCGCTAGCCTTGGGCGACAATGAGCAGTTCTTC,CASSPLALGDNEQFF
-,TRBV6-5,-,TRBJ2-3,TGTGCCAGCAGTTACTCGCCCTCCGGGACAGATACGCAGTATTTT,CASSYSPSGTDTQYF
many,TRBV24-1,TRBD1,TRBJ2-5,TGTGCCACCAGTGATTCACCGGGACAGGGGTTGGAGACCCAGTACTTC,CATSDSPGQGLETQYF